This TCR beta chain appears in the sequencing data of a study of blood T cell repertoires in COVID-19. Assay used: immunoSEQ multiplex PCR; TCRdb lists only in-frame clones, some missing. This table holds about 190,000 clones, over 80% found once. The V gene's germline CDR1 is LNHDA and CDR2 SQIVND (reference sequence). The CDR3 runs to 12 residues. Losses at the gene ends were 7 bases for V and 8 bases for J; bases not matched to a gene: 7. Self-reported history from a screening survey and questionnaire set each donor's cohort. The sequence was obtained from a woman in her thirties who had been exposed to COVID-19. The material sequenced was PBMCs or T cells enriched from blood (not recorded which). The chain links TRBV19 to TRBJ1-1; 7 nucleotides match TRBD1. The CDR3 is CASNLGTAEAFF. The CDR3 DNA follows: TGTGCCAGTAACCTAGGGACAGCCGAAGCTTTCTTT.